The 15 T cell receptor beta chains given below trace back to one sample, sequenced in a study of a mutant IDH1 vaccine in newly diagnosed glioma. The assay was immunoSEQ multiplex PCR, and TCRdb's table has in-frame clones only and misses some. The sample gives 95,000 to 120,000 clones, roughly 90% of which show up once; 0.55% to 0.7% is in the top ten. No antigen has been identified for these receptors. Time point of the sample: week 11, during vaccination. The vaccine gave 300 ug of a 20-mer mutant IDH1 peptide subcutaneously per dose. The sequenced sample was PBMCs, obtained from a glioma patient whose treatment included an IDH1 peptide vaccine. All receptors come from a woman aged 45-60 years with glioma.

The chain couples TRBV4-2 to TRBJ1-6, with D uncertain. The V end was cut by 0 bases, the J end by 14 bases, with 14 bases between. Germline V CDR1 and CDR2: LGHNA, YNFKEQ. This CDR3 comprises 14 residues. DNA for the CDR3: TGTGCCAGCAGCCAAGACACGGACCCCAGGTCCCTCCACTTT. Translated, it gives CASSQDTDPRSLHF.

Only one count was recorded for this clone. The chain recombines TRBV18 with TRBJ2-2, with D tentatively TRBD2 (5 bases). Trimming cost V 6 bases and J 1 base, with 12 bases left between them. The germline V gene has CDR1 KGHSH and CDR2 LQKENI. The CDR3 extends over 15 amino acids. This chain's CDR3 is CASSGGGGNTGELFF. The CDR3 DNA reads TGTGCCAGCTCCGGAGGTGGCGGGAACACCGGGGAGCTGTTTTTT.

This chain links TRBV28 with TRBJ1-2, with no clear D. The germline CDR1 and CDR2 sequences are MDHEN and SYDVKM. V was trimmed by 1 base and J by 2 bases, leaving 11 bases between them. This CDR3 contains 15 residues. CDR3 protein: CASSLYRIRNYGYTF. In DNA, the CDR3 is TGTGCCAGCAGTTTATATCGGATCCGGAACTATGGCTACACCTTC.

CDR3 bases: TGTGCCAGCAGCGGCGGGACAGGGGGTTTTCCCTACGAGCAGTACTTC. Its translation is CASSGGTGGFPYEQYF. V and J are TRBV7-8 and TRBJ2-7; the match to TRBD1 covers 11 bases. The V and J ends lost 5 bases and 2 bases, in that order; junction bases with no gene match: 8. The CDR3 runs 16 residues. Germline CDR1 SGHVS, CDR2 FQNEAQ.

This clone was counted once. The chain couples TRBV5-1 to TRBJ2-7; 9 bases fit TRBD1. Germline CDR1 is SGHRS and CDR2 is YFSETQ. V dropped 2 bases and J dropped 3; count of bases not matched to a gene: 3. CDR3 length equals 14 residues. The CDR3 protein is CASSFGTGSYEQYF. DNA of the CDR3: TGCGCCAGCAGCTTCGGGACAGGGAGCTACGAGCAGTACTTC.

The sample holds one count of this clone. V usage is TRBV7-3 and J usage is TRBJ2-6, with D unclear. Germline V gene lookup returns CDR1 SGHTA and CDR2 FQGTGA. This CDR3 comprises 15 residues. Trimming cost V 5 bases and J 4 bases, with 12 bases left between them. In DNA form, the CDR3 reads TGTGCCAGCAGCCTTTCAAGGACCGGGGCCAACGTCCTGACTTTC. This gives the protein CASSLSRTGANVLTF.

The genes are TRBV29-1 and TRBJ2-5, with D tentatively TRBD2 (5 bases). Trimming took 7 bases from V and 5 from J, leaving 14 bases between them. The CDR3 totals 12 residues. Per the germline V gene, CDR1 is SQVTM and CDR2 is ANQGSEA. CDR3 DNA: TGCAGCGGGACTCCAAATCGGGAGACCCAGTACTTC. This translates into CSGTPNRETQYF.

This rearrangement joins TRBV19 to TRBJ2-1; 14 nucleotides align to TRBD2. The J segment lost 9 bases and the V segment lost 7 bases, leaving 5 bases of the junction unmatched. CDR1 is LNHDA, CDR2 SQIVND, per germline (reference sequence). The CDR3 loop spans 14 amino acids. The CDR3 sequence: CASKQGTSGSEQFF. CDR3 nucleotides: TGTGCCAGTAAACAGGGGACTAGCGGGAGTGAGCAGTTCTTC.

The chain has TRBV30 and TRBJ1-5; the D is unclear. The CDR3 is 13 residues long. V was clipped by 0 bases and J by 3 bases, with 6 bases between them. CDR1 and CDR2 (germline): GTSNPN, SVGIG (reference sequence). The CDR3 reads CAWSVGDNQPQHF. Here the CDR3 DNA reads TGTGCCTGGAGTGTGGGCGACAATCAGCCCCAGCATTTT.

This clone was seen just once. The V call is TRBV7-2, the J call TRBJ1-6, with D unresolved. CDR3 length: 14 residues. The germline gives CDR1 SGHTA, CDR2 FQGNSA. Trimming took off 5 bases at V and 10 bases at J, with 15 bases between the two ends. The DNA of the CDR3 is TGTGCCAGCAGCCGATCGGGCCCCCGCTCACCCCTCCACTTT. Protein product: CASSRSGPRSPLHF.

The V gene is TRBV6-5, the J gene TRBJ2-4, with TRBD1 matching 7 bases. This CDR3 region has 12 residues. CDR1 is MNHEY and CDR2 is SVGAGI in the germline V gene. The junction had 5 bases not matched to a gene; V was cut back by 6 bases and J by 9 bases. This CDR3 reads CASSSGQRIQYF. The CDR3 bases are TGTGCCAGCAGCTCGGGACAGCGCATTCAGTACTTC.

CDR3 residues: CASTHSRGRAKGTDTQYF. For the CDR3, the DNA is TGTGCCAGCACCCACTCAAGAGGCAGGGCGAAGGGCACAGATACGCAGTATTTT. V and J are TRBV5-6 and TRBJ2-3, with D possibly being TRBD1 (5 bases). Trimming removed 6 bases at V and 1 base at J, with 24 bases between. Germline assignment: CDR1 SGHDT and CDR2 YYEEEE. CDR3 length: 18 amino acids.

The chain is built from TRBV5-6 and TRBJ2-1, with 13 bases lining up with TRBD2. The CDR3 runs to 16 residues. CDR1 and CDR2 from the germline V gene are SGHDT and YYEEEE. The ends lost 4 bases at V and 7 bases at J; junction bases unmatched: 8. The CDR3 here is CASSNPGLAGVNEQFF. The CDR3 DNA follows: TGTGCCAGCAGCAACCCCGGACTAGCGGGAGTTAATGAGCAGTTCTTC.

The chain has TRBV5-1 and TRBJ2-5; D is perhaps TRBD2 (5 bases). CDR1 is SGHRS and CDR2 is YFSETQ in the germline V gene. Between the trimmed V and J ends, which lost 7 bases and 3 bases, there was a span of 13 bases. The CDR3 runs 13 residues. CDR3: CASRSGPKETQYF. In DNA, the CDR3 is TGCGCCAGCCGGAGCGGCCCAAAAGAGACCCAGTACTTC.

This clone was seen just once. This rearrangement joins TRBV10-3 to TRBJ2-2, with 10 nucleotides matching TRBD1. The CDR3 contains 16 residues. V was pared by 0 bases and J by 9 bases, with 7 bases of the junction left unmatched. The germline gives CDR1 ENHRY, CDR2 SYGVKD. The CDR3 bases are TGTGCCATCAGTGAGTCGTCGACAGGGGGCATCCGGGAGCTGTTTTTT. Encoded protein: CAISESSTGGIRELFF.